This T cell receptor (beta chain) was recovered during a study of shared clonotypes between healthy human individuals (dated by TCRdb to about 2020). About the investigation overall: A few men and two women, aged 18 to 49 years, made up the cohort. For each donor, CD4 naive and CD4 memory were each run on three plates, CD8 naive on two plates, and CD8 memory on one plate. To estimate repertoire size and how much clonotype sharing occurs between individuals, the study deeply sequenced the blood TCR repertoires of five healthy adults. Libraries were prepared and TCR repertoires were sequenced by different laboratories using diverse techniques, in order to increase sequencing depth and limit assay-specific biases. Per donor, leukapheresis produced somewhere between about 0.94 and 9.5 billion PBMCs. General study outcomes and caveats: Approximately 5% of naive CD4, 3% to 4% of naive CD8, 2.3% of memory CD4, and approximately 0.4% of memory CD8 clonotypes were shared across four donors. Based on pairwise subsampling, the degree of clonotype sharing among donors was expected to be affected by sequencing depth. The genetic and exposure-history diversity represented was limited by the small number of donors. Larger estimated clonotype richness was generally found for naive subsets than for memory subsets. Clonotypes shared by all four sorted-subset donors showed higher generation probabilities than non-shared clonotypes. Sampling was restricted to blood, and TCR repertoires in tissue are likely to differ from TCR repertoires in blood. Even with the large sequencing depth, rarefaction of the sorted-subset datasets indicated that sequencing was incomplete.

Using the deep immunoSEQ assay, multiplex PCR amplified TCR CDR3 regions from genomic DNA. Extracted genomic DNA from each cell subset was distributed evenly across all wells of several immunoSEQ 96-well plates, and each plate was treated as a replicate. For sorted subsets, each replicate PCR was loaded with about 200 ng genomic DNA, equivalent to 25,000 to 35,000 T cell genomes. The purified libraries were quantified using a Qubit 3.0 fluorometer, sized with a Bioanalyzer 2100, and then quantified again using the KAPA Library Quantification kit. Every immunoSEQ 96-well plate was sequenced on a separate single-read 150-cycle Illumina NextSeq 550 flow cell. Regarding the original processing steps: Because the immunoSEQ output held only junctional sequences and lacked quality scores, the filtering could not match the filtering applied to full-length reads. Sequences were annotated with PyIR, a Python wrapper for IgBLAST v1.9, and V/J genes and CDR3 were assigned using IMGT germline references. Reads were filtered out if the reads had weak V/J assignments (E-value above 1e-6), no CDR3, stop codons, out-of-frame junctions, or ambiguous translated residues. V3J clonotypes were defined as sequences sharing the same inferred V gene, J gene, and CDR3 amino acid sequence. To compute the percentage overlap between repertoires, the number of shared unique clonotypes was divided by the size of the smaller repertoire. Repertoire richness was assessed with RTK rarefaction, the Chao1 estimator, and Recon v2.1 estimates of unobserved clonotypes. Generation probabilities were computed with OLGA for all TCRbeta clonotypes obtained by the gDNA method from a few donors. TCRdb obtained this table from immuneACCESS and retained in-frame rearrangements with V and J assigned. These tables miss some clones; where compared with another copy, unresolved V genes account for less than half of the shortfall, and the remainder is unexplained. D and trimming come from the DNA, and the V and J calls and clone size come from that table. Across this sample there are about 980,000 clones, with 76% seen only once. The top ten constitute around 1.4% of the sample.

Taken from the germline V gene, the CDR1 and CDR2 loops are SGHAT and FQNNGV. At the junction V is shortened by 5 bases and J by 7 bases, with 14 bases in between. The CDR3, cysteine through phenylalanine, is 14 amino acids long. Only the CDR3 DNA is retained, 42 bases long and in frame from the first base. The donors were healthy, HIV-negative adults with no recently reported acute infections or vaccinations. Every donor was a Caucasian adult living in Nashville, Tennessee, USA. Magnetic negative selection was used to enrich CD4+ T cells, after which naive cells were positively selected on CD45RA and the negative fraction became the memory subset. Blood was collected by leukapheresis, and PBMCs were isolated by Ficoll-Histopaque density gradient centrifugation and then cryopreserved in liquid nitrogen vapor phase. Purity and quantity of every magnetically sorted T cell population were checked by analytical flow cytometry. Genomic DNA was isolated from each sorted fraction and quantified by UV absorbance on a Nanodrop 2000c.

A remark on this clone: Which antigen it targets is not known. Per-base qualities were not stored, and no clone one base away is much larger.

The clonotype was recovered from a man younger than 35 in good health. The sequence is built from TRBV11-2 and TRBJ2-2; the D region possibly corresponds to TRBD2 (5 bases align). Sequenced sample: memory CD4+ T cells sorted from blood. In light of the paper, this sample's cell subset or site label describes: CD45RA-negative fraction. The CDR3 reads as follows: CASSPLWAGGELFF. The nucleotide sequence is TGTGCCAGCAGCCCCCTCTGGGCGGGCGGGGAGCTGTTTTTT. With the portions outside the CDR3 filled from the reference TRBV11-2 and TRBJ2-2 genes, the complete variable region becomes EAGVAQSPRYKIIEKRQSVAFWCNPISGHATLYWYQQILGQGPKLLIQFQNNGVVDDSQLPKDRFSAERLKGVDSTLKIQPAKLEDSAVYLCASSPLWAGGELFFGEGSRLTVL.